This TCR beta chain was identified in a study of T cell responses to AZD1222 COVID-19 vaccine. Assay: immunoSEQ multiplex PCR; the TCRdb copy retains only in-frame clones and omits some. The sample lists over 100,000 clones, roughly 87% seen once, with roughly 2.7% in the top ten. Regarding the study as a whole: Baseline testing showed seropositivity in only five to seven AZD1222 recipients. In all cases, repertoires were sampled only after the peak T cell response. Nearly half of unique spike-specific TCRs reportedly avoided B.1.351 and B.1.1.7 mutated regions. Donor demographics were predominantly white British with a female majority; clonal diversity may be underestimated.

As regards this clone: Antigen specificity is unknown.

Trimming removed 6 bases from V and 2 bases from J, with 17 bases in between. This CDR3 is built from 16 residues. CDR1 and CDR2 from the germline V gene are MDHEN and SYDVKM. The specimen comprised peripheral blood, sampled 28 days after the second AZD1222 dose. This receptor was obtained from an adult who received the AZD1222 COVID-19 vaccine. The chain uses TRBV28 and TRBJ1-5, with D possibly matching TRBD1 (6 bases). CDR3 amino acids: CASRLGDKAGNQPQHF. In nucleotides, the CDR3 is TGTGCCAGCAGATTGGGGGACAAGGCGGGCAATCAGCCCCAGCATTTT.